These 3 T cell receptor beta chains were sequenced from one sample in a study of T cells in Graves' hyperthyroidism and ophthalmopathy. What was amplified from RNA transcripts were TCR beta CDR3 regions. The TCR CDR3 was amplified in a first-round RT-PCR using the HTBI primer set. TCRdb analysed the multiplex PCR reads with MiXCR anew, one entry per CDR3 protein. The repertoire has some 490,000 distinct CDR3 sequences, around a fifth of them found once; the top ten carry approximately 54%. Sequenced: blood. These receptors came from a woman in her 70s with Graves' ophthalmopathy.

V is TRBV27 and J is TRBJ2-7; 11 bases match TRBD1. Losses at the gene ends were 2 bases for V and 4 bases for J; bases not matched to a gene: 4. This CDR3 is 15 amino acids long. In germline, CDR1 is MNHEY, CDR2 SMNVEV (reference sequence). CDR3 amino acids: CASSLGTGGRYEQYF. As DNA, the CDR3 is TGTGCCAGCAGTTTAGGGACAGGGGGAAGGTACGAGCAGTACTTC.

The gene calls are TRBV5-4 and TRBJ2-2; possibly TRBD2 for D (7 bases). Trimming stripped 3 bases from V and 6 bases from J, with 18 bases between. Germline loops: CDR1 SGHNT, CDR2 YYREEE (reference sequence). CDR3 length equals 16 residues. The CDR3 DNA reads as TGTGCCAGCAGCTCGGAAGGGGGGGGGAAGGCCGGGGAGCTGTTTTTT. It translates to CASSSEGGGKAGELFF.

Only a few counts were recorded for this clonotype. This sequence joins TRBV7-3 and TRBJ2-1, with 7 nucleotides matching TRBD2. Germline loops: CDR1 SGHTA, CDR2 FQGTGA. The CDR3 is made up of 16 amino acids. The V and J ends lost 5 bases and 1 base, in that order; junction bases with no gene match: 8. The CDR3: CASSPRAGLSYNEQFF. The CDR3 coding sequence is TGTGCCAGCAGCCCCAGAGCGGGACTATCCTACAATGAGCAGTTCTTC.